Listed below are T cell receptor beta chains from one sample, sequenced in a study of OX40 agonist ivuxolimab in advanced cancers. The table came from immunoSEQ multiplex PCR; TCRdb's copy has only in-frame clones and leaves some out. The repertoire holds 25,000 to 30,000 clones, with roughly 80% as singletons. Source: CD4+ or CD8+ T cells sorted from blood, taken in a trial of the OX40 agonist ivuxolimab. Receptors originate from an adult with an advanced solid tumor such as melanoma, head and neck, liver or kidney cancer. CDR3s include the opening cysteine and the closing phenylalanine or tryptophan.

j_gene: TRBJ1-1; v_gene: TRBV29-1; CDR3aa: CSAKGVQGAMNTEAFF
j_gene: TRBJ2-7; v_gene: TRBV4-3; CDR3aa: CASSQGHPGAYEQYF
j_gene: TRBJ2-3; v_gene: TRBV19; CDR3aa: CASSLGTRTDTQYF
j_gene: TRBJ1-2; v_gene: TRBV21-1; CDR3aa: CASSKDTGLAYGYTF
j_gene: TRBJ2-5; v_gene: TRBV28; CDR3aa: CASSFSGTGETQYF
j_gene: TRBJ2-3; v_gene: TRBV27; CDR3aa: CASTRGDLTDTQYF
j_gene: TRBJ2-5; v_gene: TRBV11-2; CDR3aa: CASSLGTAGGGETQYF
j_gene: TRBJ2-2; v_gene: TRBV19; CDR3aa: CASSNWLSVREPNTGELFF
j_gene: TRBJ2-1; v_gene: TRBV4-1; CDR3aa: CASSRFTGTGPYNEQFF
j_gene: TRBJ2-1; v_gene: TRBV5-1; CDR3aa: CASSLVSMDPLNEQFF
j_gene: TRBJ2-1; v_gene: TRBV28; CDR3aa: CASIEGSSYNEQFF
j_gene: TRBJ2-3; v_gene: TRBV14; CDR3aa: CASSQVGGRADTQYF
j_gene: TRBJ1-2; v_gene: TRBV7-9; CDR3aa: CASSLGDDGYTF
j_gene: TRBJ2-3; v_gene: TRBV5-6; CDR3aa: CASSPGLAGYTQYF
j_gene: TRBJ2-7; v_gene: TRBV27; CDR3aa: CASSLGLTYEQYF
j_gene: TRBJ2-5; v_gene: TRBV6-6; CDR3aa: CASAQSPRLETQYF
j_gene: TRBJ2-5; v_gene: TRBV5-4; CDR3aa: CASSVNGGQETQYF
j_gene: TRBJ2-5; v_gene: TRBV7-6; CDR3aa: CASSLPGTSGTQETQYF
j_gene: TRBJ1-2; v_gene: TRBV18; CDR3aa: CACAGADYGYTF
j_gene: TRBJ1-1; v_gene: TRBV7-9; CDR3aa: CASSLVGPEAFF
j_gene: TRBJ1-3; v_gene: TRBV7-2; CDR3aa: CASSLDTSSGNTIYF
j_gene: TRBJ1-1; v_gene: TRBV2; CDR3aa: CASKGPEAFF
j_gene: TRBJ2-7; v_gene: TRBV27; CDR3aa: CASSYSSGGYEQYF
j_gene: TRBJ1-4; v_gene: TRBV6-6; CDR3aa: CASSLPHGRKLFF
j_gene: TRBJ2-7; v_gene: TRBV5-6; CDR3aa: CASSSGQSYEQYF
j_gene: TRBJ1-2; v_gene: TRBV27; CDR3aa: CASSLNPQGRIYGYTF
j_gene: TRBJ2-6; v_gene: TRBV9; CDR3aa: CASSSGPISGANVLTF
j_gene: TRBJ2-1; v_gene: TRBV19; CDR3aa: CASSGTSAYNEQFF
j_gene: TRBJ2-7; v_gene: TRBV5-6; CDR3aa: CASSSGQSAYEQYF
j_gene: TRBJ2-6; v_gene: TRBV4-3; CDR3aa: CASSTSSAGSFSSGANVLTF
j_gene: TRBJ1-1; v_gene: TRBV2; CDR3aa: CASSGDREILGGEAFF